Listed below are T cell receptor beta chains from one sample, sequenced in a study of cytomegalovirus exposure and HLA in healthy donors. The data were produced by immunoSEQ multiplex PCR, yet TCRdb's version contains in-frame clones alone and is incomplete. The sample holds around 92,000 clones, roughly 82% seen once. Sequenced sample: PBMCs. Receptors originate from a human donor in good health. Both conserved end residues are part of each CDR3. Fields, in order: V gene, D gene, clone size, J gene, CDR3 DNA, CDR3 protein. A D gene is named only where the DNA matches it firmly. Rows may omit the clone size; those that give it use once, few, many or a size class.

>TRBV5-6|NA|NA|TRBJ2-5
TGTGCCAGCAGCTTACTCAGTGCGGCCCAGTACTTC
CASSLLSAAQYF
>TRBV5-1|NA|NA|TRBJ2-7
TGCGCCAGCAGCTTGGCAGGCGTACAGGGTAATTCCGAGCAGTACTTC
CASSLAGVQGNSEQYF
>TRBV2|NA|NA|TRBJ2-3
TGTGCCAGCATTACGGGACTCCTCCTCACAGATATGCAGTATTTT
CASITGLLLTDMQYF
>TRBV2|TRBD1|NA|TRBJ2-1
TGTGCCAGCAGCGGAACCTACAGGGGGGAGGACAATGAGCAGTTCTTC
CASSGTYRGEDNEQFF
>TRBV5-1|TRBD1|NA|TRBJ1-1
TGCGCCAGCAAGACAGGGGGAAACACTGAAGCTTTCTTT
CASKTGGNTEAFF
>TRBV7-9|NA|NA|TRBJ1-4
TGTGCCAGCAGCCGCCTACCGTTTAATGAAAAACTGTTTTTT
CASSRLPFNEKLFF
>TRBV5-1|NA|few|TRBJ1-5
TGCGCCAGCAGCGTCGACGCAGGGATTGGTCAGCCCCAGCATTTT
CASSVDAGIGQPQHF
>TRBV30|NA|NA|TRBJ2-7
TGTGCCTGGAGCCTAAGATCTGAGCAGTACTTC
CAWSLRSEQYF
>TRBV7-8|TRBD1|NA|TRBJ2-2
TGTGCCAGCAGCTTCTCACAGGGGTTCAGCGGGGAGCTGTTTTTT
CASSFSQGFSGELFF
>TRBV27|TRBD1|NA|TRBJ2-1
TGTGCCAGCAATTCGGCGGGACAGGGTTACAATGAGCAGTTCTTC
CASNSAGQGYNEQFF
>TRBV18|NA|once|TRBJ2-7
TGTGCCAGCTCACCACCGCCCCGGGGGTCATATGGCTACGAGCAGTACTTC
CASSPPPRGSYGYEQYF
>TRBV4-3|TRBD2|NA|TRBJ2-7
TGCGCCAGCAGCCGGGGGACTAGCGGCTACGAGCAGTACTTC
CASSRGTSGYEQYF
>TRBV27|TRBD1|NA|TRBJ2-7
TGTGCCAGCAGTTCGGCGGACAGGGGATACTACGAGCAGTACTTC
CASSSADRGYYEQYF
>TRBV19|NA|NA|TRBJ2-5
TGTGCCAGTAGCCGCGGACACCCCAATAAAGAGACCCAGTACTTC
CASSRGHPNKETQYF
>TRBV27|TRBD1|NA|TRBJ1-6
TGTGCCAGCAGTTTATATTGGACAGGGGAGGATATCTCCTATAATTCACCCCTCCACTTT
CASSLYWTGEDISYNSPLHF
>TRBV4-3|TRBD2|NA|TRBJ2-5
TGCGCCAGCAGCCAACAGACTAGCGTTGAGACCCAGTACTTC
CASSQQTSVETQYF
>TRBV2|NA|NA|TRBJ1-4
TGTGCCAGCAGTGAAGGTACCCTCCTAAACTTGAATGAAAAACTGTTTTTT
CASSEGTLLNLNEKLFF
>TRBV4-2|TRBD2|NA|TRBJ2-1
TGTGCCAGCAGCCAAGAAGGTCTAGCGGGGATGTACAATGAGCAGTTCTTC
CASSQEGLAGMYNEQFF
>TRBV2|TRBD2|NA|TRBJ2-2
TGTGCCAGCAGTGGGGCTAGCGGGGGGACGAACACCGGGGAGCTGTTTTTT
CASSGASGGTNTGELFF
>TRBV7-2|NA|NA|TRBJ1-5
TGTGCCAGCAGCTTAGACAGGGAACAGCCCCAGCATTTT
CASSLDREQPQHF
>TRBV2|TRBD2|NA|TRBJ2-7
TGTGCCAGCAGTGAGGCTAGGGCTAGCGGGTACTACGAGCAGTACTTC
CASSEARASGYYEQYF
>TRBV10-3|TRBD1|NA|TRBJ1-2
TGTGCCATCAGTGGAAACGACAGGGGGCCAAGCTACACCTTC
CAISGNDRGPSYTF
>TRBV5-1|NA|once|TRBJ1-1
TGCGCCAGCAGCTTCCAACAGGGAATTGGGACTGAAGCTTTCTTT
CASSFQQGIGTEAFF
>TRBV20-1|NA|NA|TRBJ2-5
TGCAGTGCTACAGGAAAAGAGACCCAGTACTTC
CSATGKETQYF
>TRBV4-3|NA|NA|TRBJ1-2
TGCGCCAGCAGCCAAGTGAACAGGCAGGTTAGAACCTTC
CASSQVNRQVRTF
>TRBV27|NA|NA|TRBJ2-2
TGTGCCAGCAGTTGGAACGGGGGTAACACCGGGGAGCTGTTTTTT
CASSWNGGNTGELFF
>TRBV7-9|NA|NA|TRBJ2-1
TGTGCCAGCAGCTTAGCTCAGGGTCCGCAGTTCTTC
CASSLAQGPQFF
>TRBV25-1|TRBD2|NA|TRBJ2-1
TGTGCCAGCACCAGTAGCGGGAGTAAGCACAATGAGCAGTTCTTC
CASTSSGSKHNEQFF
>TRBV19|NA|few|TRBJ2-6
TGTGCCAGTAGTATTCGGAGATCTGGGGCCAACGTCCTGACTTTC
CASSIRRSGANVLTF
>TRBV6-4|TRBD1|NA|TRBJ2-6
TGTGCCAGCAGTCACCCGGGACAGGGGAGCTCTGGGGCCAACGTCCTGACTTTC
CASSHPGQGSSGANVLTF
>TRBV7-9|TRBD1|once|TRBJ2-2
TGTGCCAGCAGGCCCGGGACAGGGGGCCCGAACACCGGGGAGCTGTTTTTT
CASRPGTGGPNTGELFF
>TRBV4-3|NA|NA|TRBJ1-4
TGCGCCAGCAGCCAAACGGGTGAAAAACTGTTTTTT
CASSQTGEKLFF
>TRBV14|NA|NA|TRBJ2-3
TGTGCCAGCAGCATCCTTAGCGGAGCTAGCACAGATACGCAGTATTTT
CASSILSGASTDTQYF
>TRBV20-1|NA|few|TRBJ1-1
TGCAGTGCTAGAGATCAAGCGGAGGCTTTCTTT
CSARDQAEAFF
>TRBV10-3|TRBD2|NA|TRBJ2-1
TGTGCCACCTCGGGGGGGCGGGAGGGGTCGGGTAATGAGCAGTTCTTC
CATSGGREGSGNEQFF
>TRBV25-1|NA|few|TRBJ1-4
TGTGCCAGCAGTGAATTCACAGGGCGAGATGAAAAACTGTTTTTT
CASSEFTGRDEKLFF
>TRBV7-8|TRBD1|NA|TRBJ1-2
TGTGCCAGCAGCTTAGGACAGGGGGACTATGGCTACACCTTC
CASSLGQGDYGYTF
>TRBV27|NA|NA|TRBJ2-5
TGTGCCAGCACCCGCATGGGGGCTAAAGGGCCCCAGTACTTC
CASTRMGAKGPQYF
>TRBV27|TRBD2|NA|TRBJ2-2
TGTGCCAGCAGCCGTATCGGGCTAGCGGGAGACACCGGGGAGCTGTTTTTT
CASSRIGLAGDTGELFF
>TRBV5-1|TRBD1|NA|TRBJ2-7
TGCGCCAGCAGCCCGGGGGGACAGGGGGCGAGGGAGCAGTACTTC
CASSPGGQGAREQYF
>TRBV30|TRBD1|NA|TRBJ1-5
TGTGCCTGGAGTGCCGGGACAGGGATTGGTCAGCCCCAGCATTTT
CAWSAGTGIGQPQHF
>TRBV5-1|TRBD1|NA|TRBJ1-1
TGCGCCAGCAGCTGGGGACAGGGAACAGAAGCTTTCTTT
CASSWGQGTEAFF
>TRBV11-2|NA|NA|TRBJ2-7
TGTGCCAGCAGCCCAGGTGGGGGAGGATGGTACGAGCAGTACTTC
CASSPGGGGWYEQYF